This TCR beta chain is drawn from a study of identical twins. Study outcomes and limitations: Cord blood's abundant beta clonotypes had fewer insertions, unlike memory repertoires. Where beta out-of-frame sequences were concerned, excess twin sharing was weaker. Potential partial confounding of zero-insertion analyses by invariant MAIT and iNKT cells was noted.

TCRdb independently ran MiXCR on the 5' RACE reads; one entry per CDR3 protein. The sample lists about 200,000 distinct CDR3 sequences; roughly a tenth were seen once. As for this clonotype: The antigen is undetermined.

The sequenced sample was memory T cells sorted from blood. The TCR originated in a man aged 45-65 years in good health.

The CDR3 DNA reads TGTGCCAGCAGCTCGCGGGACGGCTCCTACAATGAGCAGTTCTTC. It translates to CASSSRDGSYNEQFF. J is TRBJ2-1 and V is TRBV7-8, with a weak D call TRBD2 (6 bases). Deletions cut 4 bases from V and 0 bases from J, with 10 bases between. CDR1 is SGHVS and CDR2 is FQNEAQ in the germline V gene. This CDR3 is 15 amino acids long.